Below, one T cell receptor (beta chain) is given with its context. Its antigen is unknown. The source of the sample is a study of T cell responses to AZD1222 COVID-19 vaccine. General observations from the study: Following two doses of AZD1222, Spike-specific TCR breadth and depth rose. Repertoire collection took place solely once the T cell response had peaked.

CDR3 length: 15 amino acids. Trimming removed 1 base at V and 0 bases at J, with 7 bases between. The germline gives CDR1 SGHVS, CDR2 FNYEAQ. Only in-frame clones appear in the TCRdb table, and some are missing; sequencing was by immunoSEQ multiplex PCR. The sample has 90,000 to 150,000 clones; around nine tenths are singletons. J is TRBJ1-5 and V is TRBV7-6, with no clear D. The sample in question was peripheral blood, obtained on day 0 of AZD1222 vaccination. This receptor was identified in an adult in good health. CDR3 sequence reads: CASSLVGDSNQPQHF. The CDR3 bases are TGTGCCAGCAGCTTAGTCGGAGATAGCAATCAGCCCCAGCATTTT.